Sequencing of this T cell receptor (beta chain) was carried out in a study of blood T cell repertoires in COVID-19. At the level of the study: COVID-19 samples from acute and convalescent phases originated in the United States, Italy and Spain. In each case, the material was cDNA or gDNA derived from T cells, B-cell-depleted T cells, or PBMCs.

This clone was recorded only once. The CDR3 runs to 15 residues. J lost 3 bases, V lost 3 bases, and 3 bases had no gene match. CDR1 and CDR2 (germline): SGHTA, FQGTGA. Profiling relied on immunoSEQ multiplex PCR, and the TCRdb table lists in-frame clones only, not all of them. The sample lists approximately 140,000 clones, 88% occurring once. This receptor was obtained from a human donor with COVID-19, enrolled during active disease. The donor label of this sample is uncertain. Specimen: peripheral blood. V and J are TRBV7-3 and TRBJ2-2; 8 positions match TRBD1. The CDR3 coding sequence is TGTGCCAGCAGCTTTACAGGGGGAGACACCGGGGAGCTGTTTTTT. It encodes CASSFTGGDTGELFF.